This T cell receptor (beta chain) was obtained from a study of T cells in Graves' hyperthyroidism and ophthalmopathy. At least ten counts were recorded for this clonotype. Antigen unknown. Using RNA transcripts as the source, TCR beta CDR3 regions were amplified. TCR CDR3 regions were first amplified by RT-PCR with HTBI primers. TCRdb recomputed calls from the multiplex PCR reads with MiXCR, one row per CDR3 protein. This repertoire shows under 650,000 distinct CDR3 sequences, about 17% found once; its top ten account for around 4%. General study results and limits: A 13 V-J model separated ophthalmopathy from stable hyperthyroidism.

Looked up from germline, CDR1 is SGHAT and CDR2 is FQNNGV. Trimming pared 1 base from V and 10 bases from J, leaving 11 bases between. CDR3 size: 13 residues. This chain uses TRBV11-2 with TRBJ2-1; no reliable D call. The sequenced sample was blood. The clonotype originates from a woman aged 25 to 39 with Graves' hyperthyroidism. DNA of the CDR3: TGTGCCAGCAGCTTAGTCCCCCGTGAGGAGCAGTTCTTC. It yields the protein CASSLVPREEQFF.